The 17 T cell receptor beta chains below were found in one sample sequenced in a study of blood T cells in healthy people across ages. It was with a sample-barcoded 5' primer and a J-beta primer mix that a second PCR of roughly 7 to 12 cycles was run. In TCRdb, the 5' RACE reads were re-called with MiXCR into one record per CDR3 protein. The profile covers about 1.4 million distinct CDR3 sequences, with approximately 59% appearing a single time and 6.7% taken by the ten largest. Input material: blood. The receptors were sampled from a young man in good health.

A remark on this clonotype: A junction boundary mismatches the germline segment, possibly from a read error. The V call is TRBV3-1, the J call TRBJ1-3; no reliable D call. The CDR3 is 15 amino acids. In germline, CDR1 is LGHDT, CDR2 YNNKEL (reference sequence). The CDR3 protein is CASSQDWRPGNTVYF. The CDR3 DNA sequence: TGTGCCAGCAGCCAAGATTGGAGGCCCGGAAACACCGTATATTTT.

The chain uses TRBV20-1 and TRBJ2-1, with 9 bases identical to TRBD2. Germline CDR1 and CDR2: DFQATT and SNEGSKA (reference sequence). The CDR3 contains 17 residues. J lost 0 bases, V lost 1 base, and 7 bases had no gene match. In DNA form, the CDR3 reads TGCAGTGCTAGAGGGTATGCGGGAGGGATCTCCTACAATGAGCAGTTCTTC. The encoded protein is CSARGYAGGISYNEQFF.

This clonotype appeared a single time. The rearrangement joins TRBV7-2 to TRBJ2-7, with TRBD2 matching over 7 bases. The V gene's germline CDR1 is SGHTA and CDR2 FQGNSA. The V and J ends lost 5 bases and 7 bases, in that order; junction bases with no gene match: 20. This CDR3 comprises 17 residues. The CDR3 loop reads CASSPREAGLPSNEQYF. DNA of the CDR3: TGTGCCAGCAGCCCAAGGGAAGCGGGGCTCCCTAGCAATGAGCAGTACTTC.

The CDR3 DNA sequence: TGTGCCAGCAGCGGCCGACAGGGCCAAGAGACCCAGTACTTC. This translates into CASSGRQGQETQYF. The chain couples TRBV7-9 to TRBJ2-5; 7 bases line up with TRBD1. Germline V gives CDR1 SEHNR, CDR2 FQNEAQ (reference sequence). J was trimmed by 1 base and V by 5 bases; bases with no gene match: 4. The CDR3 sequence is 14 residues long.

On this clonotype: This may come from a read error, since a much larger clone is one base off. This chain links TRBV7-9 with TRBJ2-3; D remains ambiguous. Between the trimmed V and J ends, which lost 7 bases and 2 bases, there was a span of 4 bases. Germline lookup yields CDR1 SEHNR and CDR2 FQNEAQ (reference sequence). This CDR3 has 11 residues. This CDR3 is CASTHTDTQYF. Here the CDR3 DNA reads TGTGCCAGCACGCACACAGATACGCAGTATTTT.

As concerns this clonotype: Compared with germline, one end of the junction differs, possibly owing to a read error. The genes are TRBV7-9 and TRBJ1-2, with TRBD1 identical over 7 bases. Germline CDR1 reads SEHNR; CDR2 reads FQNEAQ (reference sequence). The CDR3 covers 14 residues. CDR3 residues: CPSRGEGANYGYTF. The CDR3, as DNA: TGTCCCAGCAGAGGGGAGGGGGCCAACTATGGCTACACCTTC.

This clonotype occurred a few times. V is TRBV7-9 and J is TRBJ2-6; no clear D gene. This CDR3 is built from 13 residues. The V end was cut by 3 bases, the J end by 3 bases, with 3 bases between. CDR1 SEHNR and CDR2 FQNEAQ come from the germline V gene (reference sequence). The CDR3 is CASSFYGANVLTF. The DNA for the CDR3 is TGTGCCAGCAGCTTTTATGGGGCCAACGTCCTGACTTTC.

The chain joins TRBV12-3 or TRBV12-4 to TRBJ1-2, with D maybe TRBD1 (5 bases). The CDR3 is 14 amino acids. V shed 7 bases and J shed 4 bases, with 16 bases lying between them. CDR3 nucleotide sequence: TGTGCCAGCAACGGCGGGGGTTGGACCTATGGCTACACCTTC. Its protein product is CASNGGGWTYGYTF.

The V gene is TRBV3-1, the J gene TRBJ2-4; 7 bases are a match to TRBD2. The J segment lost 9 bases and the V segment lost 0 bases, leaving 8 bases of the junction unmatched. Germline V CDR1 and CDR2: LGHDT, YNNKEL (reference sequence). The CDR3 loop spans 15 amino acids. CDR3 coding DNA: TGTGCCAGCAGCCAAGAGGCCCTTGGGGGGGGCATTCAGTACTTC. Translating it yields CASSQEALGGGIQYF.

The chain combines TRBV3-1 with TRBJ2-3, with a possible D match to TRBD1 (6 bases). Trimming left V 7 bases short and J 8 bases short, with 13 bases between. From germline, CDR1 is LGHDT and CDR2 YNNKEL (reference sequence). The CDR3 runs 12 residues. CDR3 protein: CASTTPGVTQYF. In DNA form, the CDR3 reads TGTGCCAGCACCACCCCAGGGGTTACGCAGTATTTT.

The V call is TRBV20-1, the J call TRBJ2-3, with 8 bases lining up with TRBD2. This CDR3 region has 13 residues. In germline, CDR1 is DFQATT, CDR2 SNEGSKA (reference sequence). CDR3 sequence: CSIPPREGFAQYF. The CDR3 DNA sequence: TGCAGCATACCACCACGGGAGGGTTTCGCGCAGTATTTT.

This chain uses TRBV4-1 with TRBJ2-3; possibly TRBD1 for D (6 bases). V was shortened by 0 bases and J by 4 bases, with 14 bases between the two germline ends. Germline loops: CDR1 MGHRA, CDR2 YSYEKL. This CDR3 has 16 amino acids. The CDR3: CASSQDSGNRADTQYF. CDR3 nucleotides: TGCGCCAGCAGCCAAGATTCGGGAAACAGGGCAGATACGCAGTATTTT.

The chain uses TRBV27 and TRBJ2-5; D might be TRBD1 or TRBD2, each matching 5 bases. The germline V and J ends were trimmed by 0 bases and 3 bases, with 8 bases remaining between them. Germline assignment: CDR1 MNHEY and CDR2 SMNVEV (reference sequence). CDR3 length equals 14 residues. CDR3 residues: CASSLSMGEETQYF. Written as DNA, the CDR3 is TGTGCCAGCAGTTTATCGATGGGGGAAGAGACCCAGTACTTC.

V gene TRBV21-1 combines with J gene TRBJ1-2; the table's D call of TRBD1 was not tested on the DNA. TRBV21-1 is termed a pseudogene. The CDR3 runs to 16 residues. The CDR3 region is CASSKRRTGGYYGYTF. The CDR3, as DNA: TGTGCCAGCAGCAAAAGGCGGACAGGGGGCTACTATGGCTACACCTTC.

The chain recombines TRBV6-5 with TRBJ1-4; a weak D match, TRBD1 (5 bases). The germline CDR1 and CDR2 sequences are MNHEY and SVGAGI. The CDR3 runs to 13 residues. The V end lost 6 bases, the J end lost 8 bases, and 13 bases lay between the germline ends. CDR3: CASSPGTAEKLFF. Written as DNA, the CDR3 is TGTGCCAGCAGCCCCGGGACCGCAGAAAAACTGTTTTTT.

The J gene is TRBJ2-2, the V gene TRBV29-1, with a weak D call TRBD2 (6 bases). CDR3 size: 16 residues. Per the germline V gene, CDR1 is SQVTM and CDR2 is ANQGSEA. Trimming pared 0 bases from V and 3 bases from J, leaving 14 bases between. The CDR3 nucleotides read TGCAGCGTTGAAGATCCTGGTAGCGGTCACACCGGGGAGCTGTTTTTT. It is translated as CSVEDPGSGHTGELFF.

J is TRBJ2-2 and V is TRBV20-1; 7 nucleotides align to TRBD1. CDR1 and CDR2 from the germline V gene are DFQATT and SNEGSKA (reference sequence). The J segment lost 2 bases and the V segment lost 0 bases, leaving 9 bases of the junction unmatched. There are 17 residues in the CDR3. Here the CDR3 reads CSARDLYRGVNTGELFF. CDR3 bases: TGCAGTGCTAGAGATCTTTACAGGGGCGTAAACACCGGGGAGCTGTTTTTT.